These 32 T cell receptor beta chains originate from one sample sequenced in a study of a mutant IDH1 vaccine in newly diagnosed glioma. Here immunoSEQ multiplex PCR was the method, and the copy in TCRdb shows in-frame clones only, minus some. The table shows tens of thousands of clones, with around 82% occurring only once. No cognate antigen is known for these TCRs. Time point described: week 47, end of study. Doses of 300 ug of mutant IDH1 20-mer peptide were given with topical imiquimod. The material sequenced was PBMCs, taken from a glioma patient whose treatment included an IDH1 peptide vaccine. These receptors originate from a man between 18 and 29 years old with glioma. Some clones in this sample may be carry-over from other donors' samples.

This chain uses TRBV30 with TRBJ1-1; D remains unclear. The CDR3 is made up of 16 amino acids. Trimming pared 2 bases from V and 0 bases from J, leaving 16 bases between. Germline CDR1 is GTSNPN and CDR2 is SVGIG (reference sequence). The CDR3 bases are TGTGCCTGGAGTCCGGGTGGGTCGTTTTTGAACACTGAAGCTTTCTTT. This encodes CAWSPGGSFLNTEAFF.

V is TRBV5-1 and J is TRBJ1-2; D is undetermined. Per the germline V gene, CDR1 is SGHRS and CDR2 is YFSETQ. V gave up 0 bases and J gave up 8 bases, with 14 bases separating them. There are 14 residues in the CDR3. The CDR3 spells CASSLGHRDLGYTF. DNA for the CDR3: TGCGCCAGCAGCTTGGGACATCGGGATTTAGGCTACACCTTC.

The rearrangement uses TRBV5-4 and TRBJ1-1; no clear D. There are 14 residues in the CDR3. Germline CDR1 reads SGHNT; CDR2 reads YYREEE (reference sequence). V was trimmed by 0 bases and J by 3 bases, leaving 9 bases between them. CDR3 bases: TGTGCCAGCAGCTTGGATGGTGGGGACACTGAAGCTTTCTTT. Protein product: CASSLDGGDTEAFF.

The chain employs TRBV6-5 and TRBJ1-4; maybe TRBD1 (6 bases). The V end was cut by 6 bases, the J end by 8 bases, with 16 bases between. The germline CDR1 and CDR2 sequences are MNHEY and SVGAGI. The CDR3 has 14 residues. The CDR3 reads CASSDPGHVEKLFF. The DNA of the CDR3 is TGTGCCAGCAGCGACCCGGGACATGTGGAAAAACTGTTTTTT.

The chain uses TRBV30 and TRBJ1-1; D perhaps matches TRBD1 (6 bases). The CDR3 loop spans 14 amino acids. Germline V CDR1 and CDR2: GTSNPN, SVGIG (reference sequence). V was trimmed by 3 bases and J by 3 bases, leaving 14 bases between them. In DNA form, the CDR3 reads TGTGCCTGGAGGCGACAGGTTCTCGACACTGAAGCTTTCTTT. Translating gives CAWRRQVLDTEAFF.

J is TRBJ2-5 and V is TRBV5-6; TRBD1 agrees at 7 bases. The germline V gene has CDR1 SGHDT and CDR2 YYEEEE. The ends lost 2 bases at V and 1 base at J; junction bases unmatched: 2. There are 14 residues in the CDR3. The CDR3 sequence is CASSLQGIQETQYF. In nucleotides, the CDR3 is TGTGCCAGCAGCTTACAGGGGATCCAAGAGACCCAGTACTTC.

This clone occurred a few times. The chain uses TRBV6-4 and TRBJ2-3, with TRBD1 identical over 10 bases. This CDR3 contains 15 residues. Germline V gene sequence: CDR1 MRHNA, CDR2 SNTAGT. V trimming: 0 bases; J trimming: 4 bases; junction bases outside the gene matches: 1. The CDR3 reads CASSDSTGGADTQYF. In DNA, the CDR3 is TGTGCCAGCAGTGACTCGACAGGGGGCGCAGATACGCAGTATTTT.

The rearrangement links TRBV14 to TRBJ2-5; D ambiguous. Germline CDR1 reads SGHDN; CDR2 reads FVKESK. The CDR3 spans 12 residues. V was pared by 11 bases and J by 5 bases, with 15 bases between. The CDR3 nucleotides are TGTGCCCCGTGGGTGGCTAGGGAGACCCAGTACTTC. Encoded protein: CAPWVARETQYF.

This sequence joins TRBV5-1 and TRBJ2-3; 7 bases line up with TRBD2. V was pared by 1 base and J by 1 base, with 3 bases of the junction left unmatched. The CDR3 consists of 15 residues. From germline, CDR1 is SGHRS and CDR2 YFSETQ. In DNA, the CDR3 is TGCGCCAGCAGCTTGAGCGGGGCGCGCACAGATACGCAGTATTTT. Translation: CASSLSGARTDTQYF.

This clone was observed once. The chain recombines TRBV30 with TRBJ2-2; D is unclear. Trimming stripped 0 bases from V and 0 bases from J, with 14 bases between. Germline V CDR1 and CDR2: GTSNPN, SVGIG (reference sequence). The CDR3 runs 17 residues. The CDR3, as DNA: TGTGCCTGGAGTGTACTCGGAAGCCTTACGAACACCGGGGAGCTGTTTTTT. Residues: CAWSVLGSLTNTGELFF.

V and J are TRBV30 and TRBJ1-1; the D gene is possibly TRBD1 (5 bases). CDR3 length: 12 residues. CDR1 and CDR2 (germline): GTSNPN, SVGIG (reference sequence). Trimming removed 2 bases at V and 6 bases at J, with 10 bases between. The CDR3 sequence is CAWSPGPPEAFF. The CDR3, as DNA: TGTGCCTGGAGTCCGGGACCGCCTGAAGCTTTCTTT.

CDR3 in amino acids: CASSQDRSAPRGQYF. The CDR3 DNA reads TGCGCCAGCAGCCAAGATCGGTCGGCCCCACGAGGGCAGTACTTC. This chain joins TRBV4-1 and TRBJ2-7; D gene uncertain. V was shortened by 0 bases and J by 9 bases, with 18 bases between the two germline ends. Germline V gene lookup returns CDR1 MGHRA and CDR2 YSYEKL. This CDR3 has 15 residues.

Only a few counts were recorded for this clone. The chain has TRBV5-8 and TRBJ1-1; D might be TRBD1 (6 bases). Germline CDR1 and CDR2: SGHTS and YDEGEE. There are 17 residues in the CDR3. V was clipped by 4 bases and J by 0 bases, with 19 bases between them. This CDR3 reads CASSMGQTGPMNTEAFF. The CDR3, as DNA: TGTGCCAGCAGCATGGGACAAACAGGCCCCATGAACACTGAAGCTTTCTTT. The entire variable domain, with the rest obtained from reference TRBV5-8 and TRBJ1-1, is as follows: EAGVTQSPTHLIKTRGQQATLRCSPISGHTSVYWYQQALGLGLQFLLWYDEGEERNRGNFPPRFSGRQFPNYSSELNVNALELEDSALYLCASSMGQTGPMNTEAFFGQGTRLTVV.

As DNA, the CDR3 is TGTGCCAGCAGTACGACGAAAAACTATGGCTACACCTTC. Translated: CASSTTKNYGYTF. The rearrangement links TRBV6-1 to TRBJ1-2; D gene unclear. The CDR3 runs 13 residues. The V and J ends lost 5 bases and 2 bases respectively, with 9 bases between them. Germline V gives CDR1 MNHNS, CDR2 SASEGT.

The chain joins TRBV5-4 to TRBJ2-7; 8 positions agree with TRBD1. CDR1 is SGHNT and CDR2 is YYREEE in the germline V gene (reference sequence). V lost 0 bases, J lost 1 base, and 3 bases stayed unmatched. This CDR3 comprises 15 residues. CDR3 amino acids: CASSLGTGSSYEQYF. DNA for the CDR3: TGTGCCAGCAGCTTGGGGACAGGGTCTTCCTACGAGCAGTACTTC.

The chain is built from TRBV5-1 and TRBJ2-7, with D uncertain. The length of the CDR3 is 14 residues. Trimming took off 1 base at V and 6 bases at J, with 14 bases between the two ends. From germline, CDR1 is SGHRS and CDR2 YFSETQ. DNA of the CDR3: TGCGCCAGCAGCTTGAGGCCGGGCCACGGCGAGCAGTACTTC. The encoded protein is CASSLRPGHGEQYF.

This clone was recorded once. V usage is TRBV15 and J usage is TRBJ1-1; D gene uncertain. V was shortened by 5 bases and J by 3 bases, with 13 bases between the two germline ends. CDR3 size: 14 residues. CDR1 is LNHNV, CDR2 YYDKDF, per germline (reference sequence). CDR3 nucleotide sequence: TGTGCCACCAGCGAGAAGCCCTGGGACACTGAAGCTTTCTTT. The encoded protein is CATSEKPWDTEAFF.

This chain connects TRBV14 to TRBJ2-7, with 7 bases fitting TRBD1. V was clipped by 5 bases and J by 1 base; unmatched bases: 11. This CDR3 region has 16 residues. CDR1 and CDR2 from the germline V gene are SGHDN and FVKESK. CDR3 amino acids: CASSGEVDRPSYEQYF. The DNA for the CDR3 is TGTGCCAGCAGCGGAGAGGTGGACAGGCCGTCCTACGAGCAGTACTTC.

The rearrangement links TRBV25-1 to TRBJ1-4; D is ambiguous. From germline, CDR1 is MGHDK and CDR2 SYGVNS. CDR3 length: 12 amino acids. V dropped 2 bases and J dropped 8 bases, with 6 bases sitting between them. CDR3 nucleotides: TGTGCCAGCAGTGAAGTCCGCGAAAAACTGTTTTTT. As protein: CASSEVREKLFF.

The chain uses TRBV7-9 and TRBJ2-4; TRBD1 aligns across 7 bases. The germline V gene encodes CDR1 SEHNR and CDR2 FQNEAQ (reference sequence). The ends lost 6 bases at V and 8 bases at J; junction bases unmatched: 7. The CDR3 extends over 13 amino acids. CDR3 in amino acids: CASSSRTGDIQYF. The DNA for the CDR3 is TGTGCCAGCAGTTCTCGTACAGGGGACATTCAGTACTTC.

As concerns this clone: This CDR3 is missing its conserved last phenylalanine or tryptophan, likely due to a read error. In DNA, the CDR3 is TGTGCCAGCAGCGAGGGGAACAGGATTAGTGGCTACACCTCC. As protein: CASSEGNRISGYTS. This chain joins TRBV9 and TRBJ1-2; D may be TRBD1 (5 bases). The CDR3 length is 14 residues. Germline loops: CDR1 SGDLS, CDR2 YYNGEE. Trimming left V 3 bases short and J 7 bases short, with 16 bases between.

V is TRBV7-8 and J is TRBJ1-1, with a weak D call TRBD1 (6 bases). V gave up 4 bases and J gave up 0 bases, with 12 bases separating them. The CDR3 contains 15 residues. The germline CDR1 and CDR2 sequences are SGHVS and FQNEAQ. The CDR3 DNA reads as TGTGCCAGCAGCTCATTCGGACAGTTGAACACTGAAGCTTTCTTT. It codes for CASSSFGQLNTEAFF.

The rearrangement uses TRBV29-1 and TRBJ1-2; D ambiguous. Germline V gene data show CDR1 as SQVTM and CDR2 as ANQGSEA. V gave up 6 bases and J gave up 5 bases, with 13 bases separating them. The CDR3 is 12 amino acids. The CDR3 DNA follows: TGCAGCGTCCTTGATTTAATTTATGGCTACACCTTC. This translates into CSVLDLIYGYTF.

V usage is TRBV5-6 and J usage is TRBJ2-3; 12 nucleotides align to TRBD2. The CDR3 loop spans 14 amino acids. Germline assignment: CDR1 SGHDT and CDR2 YYEEEE. The J segment lost 10 bases and the V segment lost 0 bases, leaving 3 bases of the junction unmatched. In nucleotides, the CDR3 is TGTGCCAGCAGCTTGGGACTAGCGGGAGAGGCGCAGTATTTT. Translating it yields CASSLGLAGEAQYF.

The rearrangement links TRBV4-3 to TRBJ2-1, with D unresolved. CDR1 LGHNA and CDR2 YSLEER come from the germline V gene. The CDR3 covers 13 residues. V lost 1 base, J lost 9 bases, and 10 bases lay in between. CDR3 sequence reads: CASSQVGVAEQFF. Written as DNA, the CDR3 is TGCGCCAGCAGCCAAGTCGGCGTGGCTGAGCAGTTCTTC.

V gene TRBV7-9 combines with J gene TRBJ2-3; D is perhaps TRBD1 (5 bases). Germline V gene lookup returns CDR1 SEHNR and CDR2 FQNEAQ (reference sequence). This CDR3 has 16 amino acids. V lost 5 bases to trimming and J lost 0 bases, with 15 bases between them. The CDR3 sequence: CASSGRQLSSTDTQYF. The CDR3 DNA sequence: TGTGCCAGCAGCGGCCGACAGCTCTCAAGCACAGATACGCAGTATTTT.

This clone has a handful of counts. This chain links TRBV30 with TRBJ2-2, with TRBD2 matching 12 bases. This CDR3 spans 15 amino acids. The V gene end was trimmed by 2 bases and the J gene end by 7 bases; junction bases not matched to a gene: 5. Germline assignment: CDR1 GTSNPN and CDR2 SVGIG (reference sequence). Here the CDR3 DNA reads TGTGCCTGGAGTTTGACTAGCGGGAGCCACGGGGAGCTGTTTTTT. Its protein product is CAWSLTSGSHGELFF. The full variable domain, its missing parts supplied by reference TRBV30 and TRBJ2-2, is SQTIHQWPATLVQPVGSPLSLECTVEGTSNPNLYWYRQAAGRGLQLLFYSVGIGQISSEVPQNLSASRPQDRQFILSSKKLLLSDSGFYLCAWSLTSGSHGELFFGEGSRLTVL.

The rearrangement uses TRBV5-1 and TRBJ1-4; a weak D match, TRBD1 (6 bases). Germline V CDR1 and CDR2: SGHRS, YFSETQ. This CDR3 has 16 amino acids. V lost 9 bases, J lost 2 bases, and 20 bases lay in between. The CDR3 coding sequence is TGCGCCACCTCTAAACAAGGGGGAGCGACTAATGAAAAACTGTTTTTT. Residues: CATSKQGGATNEKLFF.

This clone has a handful of counts. The chain recombines TRBV6-4 with TRBJ1-2; D not resolved. From germline, CDR1 is MRHNA and CDR2 SNTAGT. Trimming took 0 bases from V and 6 from J, leaving 8 bases between them. The CDR3 has 13 residues. The CDR3: CASSDSGSHGYTF. Written as DNA, the CDR3 is TGTGCCAGCAGTGACTCAGGATCCCATGGCTACACCTTC.

This chain connects TRBV7-2 to TRBJ1-5; 9 positions agree with TRBD1. This CDR3 has 16 amino acids. Per the germline V gene, CDR1 is SGHTA and CDR2 is FQGNSA. Losses at the gene ends were 3 bases for V and 6 bases for J; bases not matched to a gene: 9. For the CDR3, the DNA is TGTGCCAGCAGCTTGGGGGACAGGGTTTCGAGTCAGCCCCAGCATTTT. Translating gives CASSLGDRVSSQPQHF.

This chain connects TRBV4-3 to TRBJ2-3; TRBD2 matches 11 bases. The J segment lost 0 bases and the V segment lost 0 bases, leaving 8 bases of the junction unmatched. The CDR3 consists of 19 residues. Germline V gene lookup returns CDR1 LGHNA and CDR2 YSLEER. In DNA, the CDR3 is TGCGCCAGCAGCCAAGACCTCCCGACTAGCGGGATGAGCACAGATACGCAGTATTTT. Amino acids: CASSQDLPTSGMSTDTQYF.

V usage is TRBV7-2 and J usage is TRBJ2-7, with TRBD2 matching over 11 bases. J lost 1 base, V lost 5 bases, and 4 bases had no gene match. Germline CDR1 reads SGHTA; CDR2 reads FQGNSA. This CDR3 spans 15 amino acids. CDR3 bases: TGTGCCAGCAGCCCTACTAGCGGGGGTTCCTACGAGCAGTACTTC. It translates to CASSPTSGGSYEQYF.